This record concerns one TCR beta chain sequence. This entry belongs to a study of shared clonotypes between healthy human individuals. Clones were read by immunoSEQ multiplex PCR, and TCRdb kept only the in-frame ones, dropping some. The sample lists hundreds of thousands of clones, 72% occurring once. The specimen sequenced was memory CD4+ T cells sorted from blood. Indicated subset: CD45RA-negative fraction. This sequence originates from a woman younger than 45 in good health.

The CDR3 loop is CASSGVGRMSYEQYF. In DNA form, the CDR3 reads TGTGCCAGCAGTGGAGTAGGGAGAATGTCCTACGAGCAGTACTTC. The genes are TRBV25-1 and TRBJ2-7; TRBD2 might be the D (5 bases). The germline V and J ends were trimmed by 4 bases and 1 base, with 14 bases remaining between them. The CDR3 covers 15 residues. Germline V gene data show CDR1 as MGHDK and CDR2 as SYGVNS.